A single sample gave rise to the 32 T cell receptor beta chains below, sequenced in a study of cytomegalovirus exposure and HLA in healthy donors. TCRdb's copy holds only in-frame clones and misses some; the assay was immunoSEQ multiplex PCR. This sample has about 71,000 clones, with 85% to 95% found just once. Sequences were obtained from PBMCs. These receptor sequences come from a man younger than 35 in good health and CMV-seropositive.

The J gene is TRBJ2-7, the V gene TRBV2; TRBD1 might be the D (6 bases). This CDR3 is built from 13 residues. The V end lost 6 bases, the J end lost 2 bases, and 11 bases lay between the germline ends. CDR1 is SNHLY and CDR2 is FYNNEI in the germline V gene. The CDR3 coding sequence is TGTGCCAGCAGAGACAGGTTAGCCTACGAGCAGTACTTC. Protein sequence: CASRDRLAYEQYF.

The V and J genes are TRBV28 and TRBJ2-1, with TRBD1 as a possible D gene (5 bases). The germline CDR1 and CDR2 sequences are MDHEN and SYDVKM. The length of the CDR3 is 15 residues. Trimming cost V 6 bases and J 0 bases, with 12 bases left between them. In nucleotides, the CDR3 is TGTGCCAGCAGACCCCACAGGAGCTCCTACAATGAGCAGTTCTTC. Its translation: CASRPHRSSYNEQFF.

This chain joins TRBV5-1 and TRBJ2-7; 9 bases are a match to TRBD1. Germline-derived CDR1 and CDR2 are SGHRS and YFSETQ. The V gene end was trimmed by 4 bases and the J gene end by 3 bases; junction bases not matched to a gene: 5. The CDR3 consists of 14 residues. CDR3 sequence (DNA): TGCGCCAGCAGCGGGGGACAGGGTTACTACGAGCAGTACTTC. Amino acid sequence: CASSGGQGYYEQYF.

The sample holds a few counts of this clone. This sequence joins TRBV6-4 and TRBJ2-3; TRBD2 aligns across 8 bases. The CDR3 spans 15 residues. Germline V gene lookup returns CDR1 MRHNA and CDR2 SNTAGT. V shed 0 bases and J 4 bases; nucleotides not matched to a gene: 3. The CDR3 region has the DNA TGTGCCAGCAGTGACTCACTAGCGGCCCCAGATACGCAGTATTTT. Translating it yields CASSDSLAAPDTQYF.

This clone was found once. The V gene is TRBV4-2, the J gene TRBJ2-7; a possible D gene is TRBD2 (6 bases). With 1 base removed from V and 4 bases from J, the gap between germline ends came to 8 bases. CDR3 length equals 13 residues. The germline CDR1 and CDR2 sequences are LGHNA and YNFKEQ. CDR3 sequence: CASSQGREYEQYF. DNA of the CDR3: TGTGCCAGCAGCCAAGGCCGGGAGTACGAGCAGTACTTC.

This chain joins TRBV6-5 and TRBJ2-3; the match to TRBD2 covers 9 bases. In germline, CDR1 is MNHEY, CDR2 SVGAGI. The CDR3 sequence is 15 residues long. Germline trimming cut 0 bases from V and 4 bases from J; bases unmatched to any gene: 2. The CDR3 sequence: CASSYSAGGADTQYF. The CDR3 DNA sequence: TGTGCCAGCAGTTACTCGGCGGGAGGGGCAGATACGCAGTATTTT.

The CDR3 loop reads CASRQGNTEAFF. The DNA for the CDR3 is TGTGCCAGCAGACAGGGGAACACTGAAGCTTTCTTT. The gene calls are TRBV6-6 and TRBJ1-1; the D gene is possibly TRBD1 (6 bases). Trimming stripped 6 bases from V and 1 base from J, with 6 bases between. Germline CDR1 is MNHNY and CDR2 is SVGAGI (reference sequence). The CDR3 is 12 residues long.

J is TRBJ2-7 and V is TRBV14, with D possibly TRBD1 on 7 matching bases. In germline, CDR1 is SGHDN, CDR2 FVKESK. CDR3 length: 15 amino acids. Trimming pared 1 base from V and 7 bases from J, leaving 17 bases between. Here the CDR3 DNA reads TGTGCCAGCAGCCAAGGTATCGAGGGGGCGGGGGAGCAGTACTTC. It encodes CASSQGIEGAGEQYF.

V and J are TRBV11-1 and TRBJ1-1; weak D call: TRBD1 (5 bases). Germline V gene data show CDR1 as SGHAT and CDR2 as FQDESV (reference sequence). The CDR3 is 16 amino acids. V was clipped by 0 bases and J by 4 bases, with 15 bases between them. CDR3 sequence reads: CASSLAANQGRTEAFF. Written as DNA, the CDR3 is TGTGCCAGCAGCTTAGCGGCTAACCAGGGTCGCACTGAAGCTTTCTTT.

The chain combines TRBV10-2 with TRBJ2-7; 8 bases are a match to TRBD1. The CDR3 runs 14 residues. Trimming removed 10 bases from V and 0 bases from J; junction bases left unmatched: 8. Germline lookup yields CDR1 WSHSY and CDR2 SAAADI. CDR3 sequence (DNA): TGCGCCACCGCGACAGGGGTTCCCTCCTACGAGCAGTACTTC. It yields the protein CATATGVPSYEQYF.

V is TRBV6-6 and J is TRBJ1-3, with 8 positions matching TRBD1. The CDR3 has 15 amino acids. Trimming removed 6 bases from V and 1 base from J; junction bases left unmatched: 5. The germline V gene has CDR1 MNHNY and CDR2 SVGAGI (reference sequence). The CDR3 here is CASRYRGWSGNTIYF. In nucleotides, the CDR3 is TGTGCCAGCAGGTACAGGGGGTGGTCTGGAAACACCATATATTTT.

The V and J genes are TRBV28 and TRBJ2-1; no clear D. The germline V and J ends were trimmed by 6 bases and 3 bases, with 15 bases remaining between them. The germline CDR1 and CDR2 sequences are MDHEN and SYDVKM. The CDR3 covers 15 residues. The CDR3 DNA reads TGTGCCAGCAGGGCGGAGTATACGAACTACAATGAGCAGTTCTTC. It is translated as CASRAEYTNYNEQFF.

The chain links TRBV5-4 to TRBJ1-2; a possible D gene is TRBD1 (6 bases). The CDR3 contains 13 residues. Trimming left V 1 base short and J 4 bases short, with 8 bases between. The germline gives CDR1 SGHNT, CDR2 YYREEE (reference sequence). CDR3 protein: CASSLRTAYGYTF. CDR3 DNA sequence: TGTGCCAGCAGCTTGCGGACAGCCTATGGCTACACCTTC.

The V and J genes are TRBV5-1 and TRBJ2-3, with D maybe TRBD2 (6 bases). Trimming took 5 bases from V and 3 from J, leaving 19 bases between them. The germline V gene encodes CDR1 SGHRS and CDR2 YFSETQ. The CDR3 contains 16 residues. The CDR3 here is CASSRQSGVGTDTQYF. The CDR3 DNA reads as TGCGCCAGCAGTAGACAATCGGGGGTCGGGACAGATACGCAGTATTTT. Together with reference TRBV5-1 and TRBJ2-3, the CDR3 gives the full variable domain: KAGVTQTPRYLIKTRGQQVTLSCSPISGHRSVSWYQQTPGQGLQFLFEYFSETQRNKGNFPGRFSGRQFSNSRSEMNVSTLELGDSALYLCASSRQSGVGTDTQYFGPGTRLTVL.

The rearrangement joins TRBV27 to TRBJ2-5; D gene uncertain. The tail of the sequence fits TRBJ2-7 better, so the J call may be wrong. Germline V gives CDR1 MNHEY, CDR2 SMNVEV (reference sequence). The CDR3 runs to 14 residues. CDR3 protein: CASSLLTLPYEQYF. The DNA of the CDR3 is TGTGCCAGCAGTTTACTGACTCTCCCCTACGAGCAGTACTTC.

The CDR3 DNA follows: TGTGCCTGGAGCAACCTCATCGGAAGGGGGGAGACCCAGTACTTC. Its translation is CAWSNLIGRGETQYF. The rearrangement links TRBV30 to TRBJ2-5; a possible D gene is TRBD1 (6 bases). Trimming cost V 3 bases and J 5 bases, with 19 bases left between them. In germline, CDR1 is GTSNPN, CDR2 SVGIG (reference sequence). The CDR3 spans 15 residues.

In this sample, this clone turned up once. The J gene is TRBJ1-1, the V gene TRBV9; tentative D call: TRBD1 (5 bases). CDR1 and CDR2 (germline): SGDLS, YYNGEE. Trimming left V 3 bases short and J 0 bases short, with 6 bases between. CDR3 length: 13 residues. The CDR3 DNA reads TGTGCCAGCAGCGCGACAGTGAACACTGAAGCTTTCTTT. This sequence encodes CASSATVNTEAFF.

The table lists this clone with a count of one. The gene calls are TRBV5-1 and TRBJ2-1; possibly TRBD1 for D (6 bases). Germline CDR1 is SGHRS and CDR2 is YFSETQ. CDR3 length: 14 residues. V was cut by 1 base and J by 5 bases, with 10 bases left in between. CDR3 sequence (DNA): TGCGCCAGCAGCTTGACAGGGTCCAACAATGAGCAGTTCTTC. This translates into CASSLTGSNNEQFF.

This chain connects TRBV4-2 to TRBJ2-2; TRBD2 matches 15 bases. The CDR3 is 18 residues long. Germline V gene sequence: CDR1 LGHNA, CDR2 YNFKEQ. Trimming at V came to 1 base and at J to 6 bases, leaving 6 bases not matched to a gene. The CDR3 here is CASSQVGLAGGRSGELFF. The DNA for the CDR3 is TGTGCCAGCAGCCAAGTCGGACTAGCGGGAGGGCGGTCCGGGGAGCTGTTTTTT.

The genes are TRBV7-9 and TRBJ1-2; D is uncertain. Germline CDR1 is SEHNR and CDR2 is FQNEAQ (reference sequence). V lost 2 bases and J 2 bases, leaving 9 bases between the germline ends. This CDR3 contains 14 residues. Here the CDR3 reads CASSLLAGNYGYTF. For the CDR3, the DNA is TGTGCCAGCAGCTTACTTGCGGGCAACTATGGCTACACCTTC.

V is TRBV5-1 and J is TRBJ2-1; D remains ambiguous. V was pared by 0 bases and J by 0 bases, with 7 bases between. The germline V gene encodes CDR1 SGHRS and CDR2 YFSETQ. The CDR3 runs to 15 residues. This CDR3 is CASSLDTSSYNEQFF. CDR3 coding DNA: TGCGCCAGCAGCTTGGACACCAGCTCCTACAATGAGCAGTTCTTC.

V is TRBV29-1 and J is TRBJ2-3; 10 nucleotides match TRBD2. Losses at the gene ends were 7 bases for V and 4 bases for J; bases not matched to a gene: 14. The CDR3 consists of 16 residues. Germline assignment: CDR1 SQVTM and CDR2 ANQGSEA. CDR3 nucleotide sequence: TGCAGCGCCGGAGGCCTAGCGGGAGTCCTTTCAGATACGCAGTATTTT. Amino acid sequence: CSAGGLAGVLSDTQYF.

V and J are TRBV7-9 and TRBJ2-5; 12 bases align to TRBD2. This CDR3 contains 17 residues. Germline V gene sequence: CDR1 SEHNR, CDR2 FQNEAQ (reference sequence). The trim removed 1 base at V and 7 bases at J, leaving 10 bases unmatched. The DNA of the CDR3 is TGTGCCAGCAGCTTAGTACCCCGACTAGCGGGGGATCGGACCCAGTACTTC. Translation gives CASSLVPRLAGDRTQYF.

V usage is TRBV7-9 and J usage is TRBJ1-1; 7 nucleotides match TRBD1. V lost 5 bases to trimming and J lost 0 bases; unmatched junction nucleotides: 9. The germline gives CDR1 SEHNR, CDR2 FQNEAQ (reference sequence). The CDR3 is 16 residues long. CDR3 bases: TGTGCCAGCAGCCCCCGGACAGGAGGCATGAACACTGAAGCTTTCTTT. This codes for CASSPRTGGMNTEAFF.

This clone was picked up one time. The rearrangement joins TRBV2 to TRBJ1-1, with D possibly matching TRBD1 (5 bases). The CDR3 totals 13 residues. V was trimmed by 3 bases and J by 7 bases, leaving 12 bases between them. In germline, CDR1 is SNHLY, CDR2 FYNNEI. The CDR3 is CASSDSWRGEAFF. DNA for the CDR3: TGTGCCAGCAGTGACTCTTGGAGGGGTGAAGCTTTCTTT.

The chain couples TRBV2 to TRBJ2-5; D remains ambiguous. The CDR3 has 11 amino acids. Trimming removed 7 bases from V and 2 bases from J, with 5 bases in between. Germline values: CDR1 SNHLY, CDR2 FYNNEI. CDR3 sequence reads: CASTQQETQYF. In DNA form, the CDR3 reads TGTGCCAGCACCCAACAAGAGACCCAGTACTTC.

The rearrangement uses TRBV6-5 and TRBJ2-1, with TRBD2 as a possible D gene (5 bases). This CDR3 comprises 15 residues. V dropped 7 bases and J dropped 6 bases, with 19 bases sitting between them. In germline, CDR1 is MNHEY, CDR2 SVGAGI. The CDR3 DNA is TGTGCCAGCAAAGGTAGTTCTAGCTACTTCAATGAGCAGTTCTTC. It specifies CASKGSSSYFNEQFF.

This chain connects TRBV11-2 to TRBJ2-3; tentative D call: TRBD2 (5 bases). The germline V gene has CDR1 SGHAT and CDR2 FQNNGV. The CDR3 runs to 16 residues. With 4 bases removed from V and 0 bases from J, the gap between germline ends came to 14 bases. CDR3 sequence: CASSSTPRGSTDTQYF. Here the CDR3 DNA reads TGTGCCAGCAGCTCGACGCCCCGGGGTAGCACAGATACGCAGTATTTT.

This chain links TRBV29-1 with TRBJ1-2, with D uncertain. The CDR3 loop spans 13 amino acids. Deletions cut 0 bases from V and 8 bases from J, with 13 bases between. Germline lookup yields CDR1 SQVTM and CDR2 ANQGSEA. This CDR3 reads CSVEDQLGAGYTF. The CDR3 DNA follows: TGCAGCGTTGAAGATCAATTGGGAGCGGGCTACACCTTC.

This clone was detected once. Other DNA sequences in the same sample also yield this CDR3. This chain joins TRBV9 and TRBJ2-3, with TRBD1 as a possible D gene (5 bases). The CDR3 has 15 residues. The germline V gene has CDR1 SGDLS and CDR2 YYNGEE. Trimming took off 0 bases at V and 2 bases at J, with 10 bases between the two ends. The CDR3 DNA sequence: TGTGCCAGCAGCGTAGAAGGGGCGTCCACAGATACGCAGTATTTT. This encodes CASSVEGASTDTQYF.

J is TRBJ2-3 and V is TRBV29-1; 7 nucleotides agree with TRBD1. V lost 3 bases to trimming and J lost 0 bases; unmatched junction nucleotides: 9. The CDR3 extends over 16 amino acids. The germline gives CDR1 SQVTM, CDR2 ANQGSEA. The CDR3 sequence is CSVDTREGASTDTQYF. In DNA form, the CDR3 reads TGCAGCGTTGACACACGCGAGGGGGCTAGCACAGATACGCAGTATTTT.

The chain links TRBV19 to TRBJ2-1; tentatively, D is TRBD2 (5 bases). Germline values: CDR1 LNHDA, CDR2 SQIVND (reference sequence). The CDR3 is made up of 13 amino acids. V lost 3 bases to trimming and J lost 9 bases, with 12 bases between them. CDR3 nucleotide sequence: TGTGCCAGTAGTATGATTTTCGGGATTGAGCAGTTCTTC. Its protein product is CASSMIFGIEQFF.